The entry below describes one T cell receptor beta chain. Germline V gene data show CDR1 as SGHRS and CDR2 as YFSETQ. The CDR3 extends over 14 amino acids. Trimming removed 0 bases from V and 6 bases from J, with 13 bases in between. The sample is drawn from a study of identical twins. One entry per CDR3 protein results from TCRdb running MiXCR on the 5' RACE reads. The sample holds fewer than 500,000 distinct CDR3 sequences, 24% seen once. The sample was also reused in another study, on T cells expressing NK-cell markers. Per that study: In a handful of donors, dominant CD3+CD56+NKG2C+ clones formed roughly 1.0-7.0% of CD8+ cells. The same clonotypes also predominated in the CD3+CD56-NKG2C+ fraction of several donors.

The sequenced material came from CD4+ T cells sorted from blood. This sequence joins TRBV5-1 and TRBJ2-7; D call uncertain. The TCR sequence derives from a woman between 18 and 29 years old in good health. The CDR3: CASSLEVIASEQYF. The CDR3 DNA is TGCGCCAGCAGCTTGGAAGTCATAGCCTCCGAGCAGTACTTC.